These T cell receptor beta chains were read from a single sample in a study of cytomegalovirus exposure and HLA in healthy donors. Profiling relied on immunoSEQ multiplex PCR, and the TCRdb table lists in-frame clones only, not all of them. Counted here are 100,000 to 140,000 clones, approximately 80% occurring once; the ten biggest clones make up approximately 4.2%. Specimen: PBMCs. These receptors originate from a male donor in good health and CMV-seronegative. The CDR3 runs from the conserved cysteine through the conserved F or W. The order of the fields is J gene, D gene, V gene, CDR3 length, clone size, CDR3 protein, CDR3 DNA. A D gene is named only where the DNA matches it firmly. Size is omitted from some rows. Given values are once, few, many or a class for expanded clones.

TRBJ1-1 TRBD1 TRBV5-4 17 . CASSPDDRGGRNTEAFF TGTGCCAGCAGCCCCGATGACAGGGGGGGTAGGAACACTGAAGCTTTCTTT
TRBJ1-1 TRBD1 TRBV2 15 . CASSDQVSDRNEAFF TGTGCCAGCAGTGACCAAGTATCGGACAGGAATGAAGCTTTCTTT
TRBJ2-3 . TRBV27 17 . CASSLGGVAASTDTQYF TGTGCCAGCAGTTTAGGAGGAGTAGCAGCAAGCACAGATACGCAGTATTTT
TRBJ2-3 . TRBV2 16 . CASQLQGLRQGDTQYF TGTGCCAGCCAACTGCAGGGACTACGGCAGGGGGATACGCAGTATTTT
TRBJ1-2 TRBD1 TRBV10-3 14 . CAISEWGTGDGYTF TGTGCCATCAGTGAGTGGGGGACAGGAGATGGCTACACCTTC
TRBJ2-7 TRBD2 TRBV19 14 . CASSMAGESYEQYF TGTGCCAGTAGTATGGCGGGAGAGAGCTACGAGCAGTACTTC
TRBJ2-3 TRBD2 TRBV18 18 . CASSPRAGTSDSTDTQYF TGTGCCAGCTCACCACGGGCTGGGACTAGCGATAGCACAGATACGCAGTATTTT
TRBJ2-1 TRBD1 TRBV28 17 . CASSLLRTGEIYNEQFF TGTGCCAGCAGTTTACTACGGACAGGGGAGATCTACAATGAGCAGTTCTTC
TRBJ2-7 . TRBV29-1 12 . CSVQEGSYEQYF TGCAGCGTTCAGGAGGGCTCCTACGAGCAGTACTTC
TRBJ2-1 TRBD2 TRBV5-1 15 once CASGQAGEAFNEQFF TGCGCCAGCGGACAAGCGGGAGAGGCTTTCAATGAGCAGTTCTTC
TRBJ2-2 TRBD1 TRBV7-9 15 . CASSLGTGDTGELFF TGTGCCAGCAGCTTAGGGACAGGGGACACCGGGGAGCTGTTTTTT
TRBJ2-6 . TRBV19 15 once CASSPGTGGANVLTF TGTGCCAGTAGCCCCGGGACTGGTGGGGCCAACGTCCTGACTTTC
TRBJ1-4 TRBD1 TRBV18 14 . CASSPTGGNEKLFF TGTGCCAGCTCACCAACAGGGGGAAATGAAAAACTGTTTTTT
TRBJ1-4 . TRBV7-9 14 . CASSLVGTNEKLFF TGTGCGAGCAGCTTAGTCGGGACTAATGAAAAACTGTTTTTT
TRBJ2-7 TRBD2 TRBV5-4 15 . CASSKTSGSGYEQYF TGTGCCAGCAGCAAAACTAGCGGGAGTGGATACGAGCAGTACTTC
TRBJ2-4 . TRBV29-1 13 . CSVETGSGNIQYF TGCAGCGTTGAAACGGGTTCGGGAAACATTCAGTACTTC
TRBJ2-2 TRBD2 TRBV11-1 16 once CASSLGLAVSTGELFF TGTGCCAGCAGCTTAGGACTAGCGGTGAGCACCGGGGAGCTGTTTTTT
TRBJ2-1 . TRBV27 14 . CASSRRSSYNEQFF TGTGCCAGCAGCCGTAGGAGCTCCTACAATGAGCAGTTCTTC
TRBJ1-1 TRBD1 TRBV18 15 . CASSPMRQGNTEAFF TGTGCCAGCTCACCAATGAGACAGGGAAACACTGAAGCTTTCTTT
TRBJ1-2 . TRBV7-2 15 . CASRPFTGSSYGYTF TGTGCCAGCAGACCATTTACAGGGTCGAGCTATGGCTACACCTTC
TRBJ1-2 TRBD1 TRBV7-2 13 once CASSIGTGYGYTF TGTGCCAGCAGCATAGGGACAGGGTATGGCTACACCTTC
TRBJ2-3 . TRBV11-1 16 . CASSLGASLSTDTQYF TGTGCCAGCAGCTTAGGCGCTAGCTTAAGCACAGATACGCAGTATTTT
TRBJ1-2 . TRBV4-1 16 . CASSQQQGEPAYGYTF TGCGCCAGCAGCCAACAACAGGGAGAACCGGCCTATGGCTACACCTTC
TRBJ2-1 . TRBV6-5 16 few CASSYSGTRVYNEQFF TGTGCCAGCAGTTACTCCGGGACACGGGTCTACAATGAGCAGTTCTTC
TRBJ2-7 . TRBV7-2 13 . CASSPRQFSEQYF TGTGCCAGCAGCCCAAGACAGTTCTCCGAGCAGTACTTC
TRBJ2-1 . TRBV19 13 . CASSLRGYNEQFF TGTGCCAGTAGTCTTAGGGGGTACAATGAGCAGTTCTTC
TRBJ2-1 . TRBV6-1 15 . CASTVIAAFYNEQFF TGTGCCAGCACGGTCATAGCGGCCTTCTACAATGAGCAGTTCTTC
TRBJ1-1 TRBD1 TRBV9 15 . CASSPTDREWSEAFF TGTGCCAGCAGCCCAACGGACAGGGAATGGTCTGAAGCTTTCTTT
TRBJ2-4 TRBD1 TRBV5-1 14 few CASSLGQGKNIQYF TGCGCCAGCAGCTTGGGACAGGGGAAAAACATTCAGTACTTC
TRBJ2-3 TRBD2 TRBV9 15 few CASSPRLAGLDTQYF TGTGCCAGCAGCCCACGACTAGCGGGATTAGATACGCAGTATTTT
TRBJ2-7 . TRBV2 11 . CASDRSNEQYF TGTGCCAGCGACAGGTCGAACGAGCAGTACTTC
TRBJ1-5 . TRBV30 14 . CAWGFSGLYQPQHF TGTGCCTGGGGATTCTCAGGGTTATATCAGCCCCAGCATTTT
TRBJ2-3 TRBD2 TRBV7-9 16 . CASSFIAGRGPDTQYF TGTGCCAGCAGCTTCATAGCGGGAAGAGGCCCAGATACGCAGTATTTT
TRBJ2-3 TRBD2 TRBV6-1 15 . CASSELAGSTDTQYF TGTGCCAGCAGTGAACTAGCGGGTAGCACAGATACGCAGTATTTT
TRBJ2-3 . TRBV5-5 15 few CASRSYSGTSDTQYF TGTGCCAGCAGGTCCTATAGCGGCACCTCAGATACGCAGTATTTT
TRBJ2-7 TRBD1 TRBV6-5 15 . CASSPLGQGSYEQYF TGTGCCAGCAGTCCCTTAGGACAGGGATCTTACGAGCAGTACTTC
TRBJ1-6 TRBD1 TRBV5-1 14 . CASSGTGGRSPLHF TGCGCCAGCAGCGGCACAGGGGGTCGGTCACCCCTCCACTTT
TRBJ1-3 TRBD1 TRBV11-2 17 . CASNSLSGGRGGNTIYF TGTGCCAGCAACTCCTTATCAGGGGGGAGAGGTGGAAACACCATATATTTT
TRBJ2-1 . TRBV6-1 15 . CASSTSRSAYNEQFF TGTGCCAGCAGTACGAGTCGGAGCGCCTACAATGAGCAGTTCTTC
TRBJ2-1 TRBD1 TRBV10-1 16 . CASSPLLQGALNEQFF TGCGCCAGCAGTCCCTTACTACAGGGGGCCCTGAATGAGCAGTTCTTC
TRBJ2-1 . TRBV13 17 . CASSNYRGRPSYNEQFF TGTGCCAGCAGCAACTACCGCGGCCGACCCTCCTACAATGAGCAGTTCTTC
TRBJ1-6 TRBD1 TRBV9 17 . CASSDPRGSSYNSPLHF TGTGCCAGCAGTGACCCCAGGGGGAGCTCCTATAATTCACCCCTCCACTTT